This T cell receptor (beta chain) was found in a study of CD8 T cells in ankylosing spondylitis. Study-level findings and limits: CD8+ cells made up the disease-linked clones, which were relatively rare in peripheral blood. A TCR beta motif made of several highly homologous variants seemed typical of ankylosing spondylitis blood.

This clonotype was counted ten times or more. What it binds is unknown. Trimming pared 8 bases from V and 4 bases from J, leaving 12 bases between. There are 12 residues in the CDR3. It was by quantitative 5'-RACE with molecular barcodes that TCR beta libraries were made. From the 5' RACE reads, TCRdb called clonotypes with MiXCR, one entry per CDR3 protein. The table lists 200,000 or so distinct CDR3 sequences, around a sixth of them singletons. The V gene is TRBV12-3 or TRBV12-4, the J gene TRBJ2-7, with D uncertain. Sequencing was carried out using blood, either unsorted or a sorted T cell fraction (not recorded which). The receptor was isolated from a male donor between 5 and 35 years old with ankylosing spondylitis or in good health (not recorded which). Here the CDR3 DNA reads TGTGCCAGCGGATCCCCCTGGTACGAGCAGTACTTC. This translates into CASGSPWYEQYF.